Listed below are T cell receptor beta chains from one sample, sequenced in a study of cytomegalovirus exposure and HLA in healthy donors. Only in-frame clones appear in the TCRdb table, and some are missing; sequencing was by immunoSEQ multiplex PCR. Among roughly 100,000 clones listed, about an eighth were seen once. Sequenced sample: PBMCs. Receptors originate from a middle-aged man in good health and CMV-seropositive. Each CDR3 is given with its conserved first and last residue. The D gene is left open where the match is weak. Where a row states a size, it is once, few, many or the class of an expanded clone; other rows omit it.

J	V	D	size	CDR3	DNA
TRBJ1-1	TRBV2	NA	NA	CASVEVSQNTEAFF	TGTGCCAGCGTTGAGGTTTCTCAGAACACTGAAGCTTTCTTT
TRBJ1-5	TRBV27	NA	NA	CASSRVSGQPQHF	TGTGCCAGCAGTAGGGTGTCAGGGCAGCCCCAGCATTTT
TRBJ1-3	TRBV29-1	TRBD1	NA	CSVEQGQGTGNTIYF	TGCAGCGTTGAACAGGGACAGGGGACTGGAAACACCATATATTTT
TRBJ2-7	TRBV29-1	NA	NA	CSVEGGRNTYEQYF	TGCAGCGTTGAGGGGGGACGGAACACCTACGAGCAGTACTTC
TRBJ1-1	TRBV2	NA	few	CARTSRGGTEAFF	TGTGCCAGAACATCCAGGGGAGGGACTGAAGCTTTCTTT
TRBJ2-7	TRBV28	TRBD2	few	CASSIRDYTYEQYF	TGTGCCAGCAGTATCCGGGACTACACCTACGAGCAGTACTTC
TRBJ1-1	TRBV5-1	NA	few	CASSPREGGNTEAFF	TGCGCCAGCAGCCCCAGAGAGGGTGGGAACACTGAAGCTTTCTTT
TRBJ2-7	TRBV5-5	TRBD1	NA	CASSPVGDRGYEQYF	TGTGCCAGCAGTCCGGTCGGGGACAGGGGTTACGAGCAGTACTTC
TRBJ1-2	TRBV6-5	TRBD1	NA	CASSYFDRADGYTF	TGTGCCAGCAGTTACTTCGACAGGGCGGATGGCTACACCTTC
TRBJ2-7	TRBV18	NA	NA	CASSPARGFAYEQYF	TGTGCCAGCTCGCCGGCTAGAGGTTTCGCCTACGAGCAGTACTTC
TRBJ1-2	TRBV6-5	NA	NA	CASSYRQGYGYTF	TGTGCCAGCAGTTACCGGCAGGGCTATGGCTACACCTTC
TRBJ2-2	TRBV5-1	NA	few	CASSFTGTGELFF	TGCGCCAGCAGTTTTACGGGGACCGGGGAGCTGTTTTTT
TRBJ1-4	TRBV5-1	TRBD1	once	CASSLGQGVEKLFF	TGCGCCAGCAGCTTGGGACAGGGGGTCGAAAAACTGTTTTTT
TRBJ2-5	TRBV6-5	NA	few	CASSYGGGLETQYF	TGTGCCAGCAGTTACGGAGGCGGCCTCGAGACCCAGTACTTC
TRBJ2-5	TRBV6-5	TRBD1	few	CASSDMTGTETQYF	TGTGCCAGCAGTGATATGACAGGGACGGAGACCCAGTACTTC
TRBJ1-2	TRBV5-4	TRBD1	few	CASSTGTGNYGYTF	TGTGCCAGCTCCACCGGGACAGGAAATTATGGCTACACCTTC
TRBJ2-3	TRBV28	NA	NA	CASSQYTQYF	TGTGCCAGCAGTCAGTATACGCAGTATTTT
TRBJ1-5	TRBV5-8	NA	NA	CASSYQVGGNQPQHF	TGTGCCAGCAGTTATCAGGTGGGGGGAAATCAGCCCCAGCATTTT
TRBJ1-2	TRBV14	NA	NA	CASMKPHRRCYGYTF	TGTGCCAGCATGAAGCCCCACCGCAGGTGCTATGGCTACACCTTC
TRBJ2-1	TRBV14	NA	NA	CASSQEPSAYNEQFF	TGTGCCAGCAGCCAAGAACCTAGCGCCTACAATGAGCAGTTCTTC
TRBJ2-1	TRBV19	NA	NA	CASKGGVGDNEQFF	TGTGCCAGTAAGGGAGGAGTTGGAGACAATGAGCAGTTCTTC